This T cell receptor (beta chain) was identified during a study of shared clonotypes between healthy human individuals. This CDR3 region has 16 residues. Germline trimming cut 3 bases from V and 2 bases from J; bases unmatched to any gene: 4. In germline, CDR1 is SGHRS, CDR2 YFSETQ. Study outcomes and limitations: Shared clonotypes: about 5.3% naive CD4, about 4% naive CD8, about 2.2% memory CD4, under 0.45% memory CD8.

Points on this clone: Its antigen is unknown. Other DNA sequences in the sample encode the same CDR3.

The assay was immunoSEQ multiplex PCR, and TCRdb's table has in-frame clones only and misses some. The sample carries millions of clones, over 85% recorded once. CD4+ cells yielded CD45RA+ naive and CD45RA-negative memory subsets. Sequenced: naive CD4+ T cells from PBMCs. The subset was: CD45RA+ positively selected. The chain is built from TRBV5-1 and TRBJ2-3, with TRBD2 matching over 12 bases. This sequence was found in a man aged 18 to 29 in good health. Some clones in this sample may be carry-over from other donors' samples. The DNA of the CDR3 is TGCGCCAGCAGCTCCGGACTAGCGGGGATCACAGATACGCAGTATTTT. Protein: CASSSGLAGITDTQYF. Using reference TRBV5-1 and TRBJ2-3 for the parts outside the CDR3, the full variable domain is KAGVTQTPRYLIKTRGQQVTLSCSPISGHRSVSWYQQTPGQGLQFLFEYFSETQRNKGNFPGRFSGRQFSNSRSEMNVSTLELGDSALYLCASSSGLAGITDTQYFGPGTRLTVL.